This TCR beta chain is from a study of shared clonotypes between healthy human individuals (dated by TCRdb to 2019 to 2021). General notes on the study: A few men and two women, aged 18 to 49 years, made up the cohort. To estimate repertoire size and how much clonotypes are shared between individuals, the study performed deep sequencing of blood TCR repertoires from a few healthy adults. Each donor's leukapheresis produced roughly between roughly 0.85 and 10 billion PBMCs. For each donor, CD4 naive and CD4 memory were each run on three plates, CD8 naive on two plates, and CD8 memory on one plate. To increase sequencing depth and limit assay-specific biases, different laboratories used diverse techniques to prepare libraries and sequence TCR repertoires. Summary of the overall study and its limitations: Across four donors, about 5% of naive CD4, 3% to 3.5% of naive CD8, around 2.5% of memory CD4, and 0.4% of memory CD8 clonotypes were shared. Naive subsets generally had larger estimated clonotype richness than memory subsets did. Pairwise subsampling led to the expectation that sequencing depth would affect the degree of clonotype sharing among donors. Because the study included only a small number of donors, the genetic and exposure-history diversity represented was limited. Only blood was sampled, and tissue TCR repertoires likely differ from those in blood. Rarefaction of sorted-subset datasets indicated incomplete sequencing despite the large sequencing depth. Higher generation probabilities were observed for clonotypes shared by all four sorted-subset donors than for non-shared clonotypes.

Using the deep immunoSEQ assay, multiplex PCR amplified TCR CDR3 regions from genomic DNA. Extracted genomic DNA from each cell subset was distributed evenly across all wells of several immunoSEQ 96-well plates, and each plate was treated as a replicate. Each replicate PCR for sorted subsets received about 0.2 ug genomic DNA, equal to tens of thousands of T cell genomes. Purified libraries were quantified with a Qubit 3.0 fluorometer, sized on a Bioanalyzer 2100, and re-quantified with the KAPA Library Quantification kit. Every immunoSEQ 96-well plate was sequenced on a dedicated single-read 150-cycle Illumina NextSeq 550 flow cell. Per the source publication's procedure: The immunoSEQ output contained only junctional sequences without quality scores, so filtering could not match that applied to full-length reads. Sequences were annotated with PyIR, a Python wrapper for IgBLAST v1.9, and V/J genes and CDR3 were assigned using IMGT germline references. Reads were removed for weak V/J assignments (E-value above 1e-6), missing CDR3, stop codons, out-of-frame junctions, or ambiguous translated residues. V3J clonotypes were defined as sequences sharing the same inferred V gene, J gene, and CDR3 amino acid sequence. Percentage overlap between repertoires was calculated by dividing the number of shared unique clonotypes by the size of the smaller repertoire. Three approaches were used to assess repertoire richness: RTK rarefaction, the Chao1 estimator, and Recon v2.1 estimates of unobserved clonotypes. Generation probabilities were computed with OLGA for all TCRbeta clonotypes obtained by the gDNA method from several donors. TCRdb holds this immuneACCESS table with in-frame rearrangements only. Some clones are missing; in checked studies, unresolved V genes explain under half, and the rest has no known cause. V and J calls and clone size come straight from that table; D and trimming were deduced from the DNA. This sample has about a million clones in its table, and 60% to 80% of those were observed once. Roughly 0.82% of the sample lies in the top ten.

Of note for this clone: The antigen it binds to is not known. One base away there is no much larger clone; base qualities are not given.

Donors were healthy HIV-negative adults with no recently reported acute infections or vaccinations. Only Caucasian adults living in Nashville, Tennessee, USA were represented among the donors. CD4+ T cells were enriched by magnetic negative selection; naive cells were then positively selected on CD45RA, and the negative fraction formed the memory subset. Blood was collected by leukapheresis, and PBMCs were isolated by Ficoll-Histopaque density gradient centrifugation and then cryopreserved in liquid nitrogen vapor phase. Analytical flow cytometry was used to check the purity and quantity of each magnetically sorted T cell population. From each sorted fraction, genomic DNA was isolated and quantified by UV absorbance on a Nanodrop 2000c. Looking up the germline V gene yields CDR1 SGHDT and CDR2 YYEEEE. The CDR3, from cysteine to phenylalanine, totals 12 residues. This entry keeps only the CDR3 DNA: 36 bases, framed from base 1. V loses 0 bases of germline sequence and J loses 8 bases, and the interval between the two ends is 6 bases.

The sequence came from a man aged 18 to 30 in good health. Some clones in this sample may be carry-over from other donors' samples. Input material: memory CD4+ T cells from PBMCs. The cell subset or site label, read with the paper, signifies: CD45RA-negative fraction. The chain couples TRBV5-6 to TRBJ2-1; the D gene assignment is ambiguous. The CDR3 loop reads CASSLEFHEQFF. The nucleotide sequence reads TGTGCCAGCAGCTTGGAGTTCCATGAGCAGTTCTTC.